This is a list of T cell receptor beta chains from one sample in a study of blood T cells in healthy people across ages. MiXCR, applied by TCRdb to the 5' RACE reads, yields one record per CDR3 protein. The sample carries 700,000 or so distinct CDR3 sequences, approximately 40% recorded once. Sequenced input: blood. The receptors originated from an older man in good health. CDR3s leave out the opening cysteine and the closing phenylalanine or tryptophan. The order of the fields is CDR3 length, V gene, CDR3 protein.

10,TRBV18,ASSPEGGEQF
14,TRBV15,ATSRDNRGSTDTQY
12,TRBV27,ASGRQGAVNEQF
14,TRBV18,ASSLTTGSSGETQY
12,TRBV6-5,ASSYQTGNNGYT
13,TRBV28,ASSSSGTAKETQY
13,TRBV11-2,ASSSLTGSRYEQY
13,TRBV7-9,ASSLTGTGGYGYT
11,TRBV20-1,RAARQENTEAF
11,TRBV3-1,ASSSTGVETQY
12,TRBV10-3,TISDGGSRNEQF
11,TRBV7-9,ASSKTSSETQY
10,TRBV6-2/TRBV6-3,ASIGSGYEQY
11,TRBV6-5,ASGGAGDTEAF
15,TRBV12-3/TRBV12-4,ASSPPVEGRSTDTQY
11,TRBV14,ASSQDRRFEQY
13,TRBV15,ATSRGQTGDQPQH
13,TRBV5-1,ASSLEGGVGETQY
13,TRBV18,ASSEGQASTDTQY
11,TRBV7-9,ASSLALTDEQF
12,TRBV6-2/TRBV6-3,ARLPPSCTDTQY
13,TRBV2,ASRPWETALQSYT
13,TRBV6-5,ASAGRDGLVQTQY
11,TRBV29-1,SVVAGSYNEQF
11,TRBV29-1,SVESGPWSGYT
16,TRBV10-3,AISPIDLSRVATGELF
12,TRBV4-3,ASSRLGVGETQY
9,TRBV20-1,SASESYEQY
11,TRBV18,ASSRQEVGEQY
13,TRBV29-1,SVQMVQVQSYEQY
13,TRBV6-1,ASSENRQFNQPQH
14,TRBV7-2,ASSREGSGSPETQY
15,TRBV4-2,ASSQETRTDFTDTQY
12,TRBV5-5,ASSPRQNNEKLF
14,TRBV7-2,ASSLARGKWEETQY
14,TRBV20-1,SAPTWGGQATDTQY
12,TRBV12-3/TRBV12-4,ASSHDRLNYGYT
14,TRBV3-1,ASSQGVSQAIYEQY
13,TRBV24-1,ATRPGQVGTDTQY
11,TRBV9,ASSARAAETQY
13,TRBV29-1,SVEWTSGSQDEQY
12,TRBV6-6,ASSLDRGVYGYT
12,TRBV6-2/TRBV6-3,ASSQLMAQGTQY
11,TRBV20-1,SARRDRTYGYT
12,TRBV6-2/TRBV6-3,ASNKRDISYEQY
12,TRBV20-1,SASYSGLNNEQF
14,TRBV5-1,AGSPDSGRAYNEQF
13,TRBV5-1,ASSTGFGANYGYT
13,TRBV5-1,ASSLDLRKIYEQY
10,TRBV20-1,SAREAQGACT
14,TRBV10-3,AISETDGTGGNEQF
11,TRBV6-2/TRBV6-3,ASSDIAYQPQH
10,TRBV7-2,ASSRDLGEQY